These 27 T cell receptor beta chains were all obtained from the same sample, sequenced in a study of liver allograft versus peripheral blood T cells. Background on the study: Hepatic allograft T cell receptor repertoires were evaluated relative to those present in recipients' peripheral blood.

TCRdb redid the calling of the reads with MiXCR, one entry per CDR3 protein. The sample includes several thousand distinct CDR3 sequences, 17% of them seen just once. The receptors originated from a human patient who had a liver transplant. Some T cells may be the graft donor's.

The table lists this clonotype with a few counts. V gene TRBV20-1 combines with J gene TRBJ2-7; no firm D call. With 6 bases removed from V and 7 bases from J, the gap between germline ends came to 16 bases. The CDR3 loop spans 12 amino acids. Germline V CDR1 and CDR2: DFQATT, SNEGSKA (reference sequence). CDR3 region: CSARTTTGEQYF. The DNA of the CDR3 is TGCAGTGCCCGAACCACGACTGGAGAGCAGTACTTC.

By sample fraction, this clonotype is medium-sized. The chain carries TRBV18 and TRBJ2-1; D remains unclear. Per the germline V gene, CDR1 is KGHSH and CDR2 is LQKENI. The length of the CDR3 is 16 residues. The V gene lost 3 bases and the J gene lost 0 bases, with 12 bases spanning the gap. The CDR3 loop reads CASSPNTASSYNEQFF. The CDR3, as DNA: TGTGCCAGCTCACCGAACACAGCTAGCTCCTACAATGAGCAGTTCTTC.

This clonotype ranks as medium-sized. V and J are TRBV6-2 or TRBV6-3 and TRBJ1-1; possible D gene TRBD1, 5 bases. CDR1 and CDR2 from the germline V gene are MNHEY and SVGEGT. This CDR3 has 14 residues. The V end was cut by 0 bases, the J end by 6 bases, with 11 bases between. This chain's CDR3 is CASSYSGGESEAFF. In nucleotides, the CDR3 is TGTGCCAGCAGTTACTCTGGGGGGGAGTCTGAAGCTTTCTTT.

This clonotype occurred a few times. J is TRBJ2-1 and V is TRBV6-1, with D perhaps being TRBD1 or TRBD2 (6 bases each). V dropped 6 bases and J dropped 9 bases, with 15 bases sitting between them. This CDR3 region has 13 residues. Germline CDR1 reads MNHNS; CDR2 reads SASEGT. The DNA of the CDR3 is TGTGCCAGCAGATCGGGGGCCGGTGTTGAGCAGTTCTTC. Encoded protein: CASRSGAGVEQFF.

The chain uses TRBV20-1 and TRBJ1-2; TRBD1 is a possible D gene (6 bases). The V gene lost 2 bases and the J gene lost 8 bases, with 9 bases spanning the gap. This CDR3 is 11 amino acids long. Germline V gives CDR1 DFQATT, CDR2 SNEGSKA (reference sequence). The CDR3 spells CSARTTGGYTF. In DNA, the CDR3 is TGCAGTGCTAGAACGACAGGAGGCTACACCTTC.

This clonotype appeared a single time. This clone may be a read error of a much larger clone one base away. The chain is built from TRBV19 and TRBJ1-4, with D uncertain. There are 8 residues in the CDR3. Germline CDR1 reads LNHDA; CDR2 reads SQIVND (reference sequence). CDR3 bases: TGTGCCAGTAGTGGGTGGTCTTTT. Encoded protein: CASSGWSF.

This clonotype was picked up a small number of times. This rearrangement joins TRBV11-2 to TRBJ1-2, with TRBD1 identical over 9 bases. With V trimmed by 0 bases and J by 4 bases, 6 bases remained unmatched. Per germline, CDR1 SGHAT and CDR2 FQNNGV. The CDR3 runs to 16 residues. CDR3 sequence reads: CASSLELTGGSYGYTF. For the CDR3, the DNA is TGTGCCAGCAGCTTAGAGCTGACAGGGGGTTCCTATGGCTACACCTTC.

The chain combines TRBV6-1 with TRBJ1-5; 10 bases line up with TRBD1. The germline gives CDR1 MNHNS, CDR2 SASEGT. The CDR3 loop spans 14 amino acids. Germline trimming cut 6 bases from V and 8 bases from J; bases unmatched to any gene: 7. The CDR3 region has the DNA TGTGCCAGCAGGGCCGGGACAGGGGATGAGCCCCAGCATTTT. As protein: CASRAGTGDEPQHF.

The chain recombines TRBV6-5 with TRBJ1-5; D uncertain. Germline loops: CDR1 MNHEY, CDR2 SVGAGI. This CDR3 region has 13 residues. The V end was cut by 6 bases, the J end by 7 bases, with 13 bases between. This CDR3 reads CASSLSSRQPQHF. DNA for the CDR3: TGTGCCAGCAGCCTGTCCAGTCGGCAGCCCCAGCATTTT.

The table lists this clonotype with many counts. CDR3 nucleotide sequence: TGTGCCAGCAGCTTAGAGGTGGGGCGAGGGAACACTGAAGCTTTCTTT. It yields the protein CASSLEVGRGNTEAFF. The chain uses TRBV7-9 and TRBJ1-1; a possible D gene is TRBD1 (5 bases). CDR1 is SEHNR and CDR2 is FQNEAQ in the germline V gene (reference sequence). Trimming shortened V by 1 base and J by 1 base, and 13 bases separated the two germline ends. The CDR3 has 16 residues.

This clonotype is classed as medium-sized. This chain links TRBV11-1 with TRBJ1-1; D unresolved. The germline gives CDR1 SGHAT, CDR2 FQDESV (reference sequence). CDR3 length: 15 amino acids. Trimming took off 1 base at V and 1 base at J, with 10 bases between the two ends. The CDR3 coding sequence is TGTGCCAGCAGCTTAGATCCCCGACCGAACACTGAAGCTTTCTTT. It yields the protein CASSLDPRPNTEAFF.

Ten or more counts support this clonotype. The chain links TRBV20-1 to TRBJ1-3; unclear D gene. The CDR3 length is 15 residues. V dropped 5 bases and J dropped 4 bases, with 18 bases sitting between them. Germline V gives CDR1 DFQATT, CDR2 SNEGSKA (reference sequence). In nucleotides, the CDR3 is TGCAGTGCTTTTAGTAATCAGGCCATCGGAAACACCATATATTTT. Its protein product is CSAFSNQAIGNTIYF.

In its sample, this clonotype was seen many times. This rearrangement joins TRBV7-2 to TRBJ1-2; D is unresolved. CDR1 is SGHTA, CDR2 FQGNSA, per germline. The V gene lost 3 bases and the J gene lost 8 bases, with 16 bases spanning the gap. CDR3 length equals 14 residues. In DNA form, the CDR3 reads TGTGCCAGCAGCTTCCAGACCGGTGAAGGGGGCTACACCTTC. Residues: CASSFQTGEGGYTF.

This clonotype was counted a few times. The rearrangement links TRBV5-1 to TRBJ1-1; no firm D call. The CDR3 runs to 13 residues. CDR1 is SGHRS and CDR2 is YFSETQ in the germline V gene. Deletions cut 3 bases from V and 1 base from J, with 7 bases between. CDR3 protein: CASSWVTNTEAFF. The CDR3 DNA reads TGCGCCAGCAGCTGGGTCACGAACACTGAAGCTTTCTTT.

The genes are TRBV12-3 or TRBV12-4 and TRBJ2-1; D is perhaps TRBD1 (6 bases). The CDR3 contains 14 residues. V was cut by 8 bases and J by 0 bases, with 11 bases left in between. The CDR3, as DNA: TGTGCCAGCCAAGGGGGAAGCTCCTACAATGAGCAGTTCTTC. Translation gives CASQGGSSYNEQFF.

The CDR3 sequence: CASSLDLNSPLHF. As DNA, the CDR3 is TGTGCCAGCAGCTTAGATTTGAATTCACCCCTCCACTTT. This chain links TRBV11-2 with TRBJ1-6; D gene unclear. Trimming removed 0 bases at V and 7 bases at J, with 4 bases between. The CDR3 runs 13 residues. Germline V CDR1 and CDR2: SGHAT, FQNNGV. Full variable domain (rest looked up from reference TRBV11-2 and TRBJ1-6): EAGVAQSPRYKIIEKRQSVAFWCNPISGHATLYWYQQILGQGPKLLIQFQNNGVVDDSQLPKDRFSAERLKGVDSTLKIQPAKLEDSAVYLCASSLDLNSPLHFGNGTRLTVT.

By sample share, this clonotype is medium-sized. The chain joins TRBV7-9 to TRBJ1-2; no definite D call. The CDR3 length is 12 residues. Deletions cut 1 base from V and 5 bases from J, with 5 bases between. Germline V gene lookup returns CDR1 SEHNR and CDR2 FQNEAQ (reference sequence). CDR3 sequence: CASSLVQYGYTF. The CDR3 bases are TGTGCCAGCAGCTTAGTGCAGTATGGCTACACCTTC.

The CDR3 loop reads CASSYSTSGGPVTQYF. DNA of the CDR3: TGTGCCAGCAGTTACTCGACTAGCGGGGGACCGGTCACGCAGTATTTT. The chain employs TRBV6-2 or TRBV6-3 and TRBJ2-3; 12 positions match TRBD2. Germline CDR1 reads MNHEY; CDR2 reads SVGEGT. The CDR3 loop spans 16 amino acids. J gave up 9 bases and V 0 bases, and 7 bases lay outside the gene matches.

The table lists this clonotype with a few counts. The V gene is TRBV20-1, the J gene TRBJ2-7; 7 bases align to TRBD1. CDR1 is DFQATT, CDR2 SNEGSKA, per germline (reference sequence). The CDR3 has 15 amino acids. V trimming: 0 bases; J trimming: 1 base; junction bases outside the gene matches: 6. The CDR3, as DNA: TGCAGTGCTAGAGATCCGAGGGGGCCATCCTACGAGCAGTACTTC. Its translation: CSARDPRGPSYEQYF.

As regards this clonotype: Just one base apart from a much larger clone, this may be a read error. The V and J genes are TRBV7-2 and TRBJ1-2, with unresolved D. This CDR3 contains 13 residues. Germline CDR1 and CDR2: SGHTA and FQGNSA. The CDR3 sequence: CASSLGDGYGHTF. The CDR3 bases are TGTGCCAGCAGCTTGGGCGACGGCTATGGCCACACCTTC. Together with reference TRBV7-2 and TRBJ1-2, the CDR3 gives the full variable domain: GAGVSQSPSNKVTEKGKDVELRCDPISGHTALYWYRQSLGQGLEFLIYFQGNSAPDKSGLPSDRFSAERTGGSVSTLTIQRTQQEDSAVYLCASSLGDGYGHTFGSGTRLTVV.

This chain uses TRBV6-5 with TRBJ2-7; TRBD1 matches 10 bases. J gave up 3 bases and V 0 bases, and 11 bases lay outside the gene matches. The CDR3 is 18 amino acids. Germline V gene sequence: CDR1 MNHEY, CDR2 SVGAGI. This chain's CDR3 is CASSYSGYGTGAGYEQYF. CDR3 coding DNA: TGTGCCAGCAGTTACTCAGGGTATGGGACAGGGGCGGGCTACGAGCAGTACTTC.

By share, this clonotype ranks as medium-sized. The rearrangement joins TRBV29-1 to TRBJ1-1; no definite D call. Germline values: CDR1 SQVTM, CDR2 ANQGSEA. Trimming took 5 bases from V and 3 from J, leaving 16 bases between them. CDR3 size: 14 residues. CDR3 DNA: TGCAGCGTTCCCCGTAGCTCCGGATACACTGAAGCTTTCTTT. Translated: CSVPRSSGYTEAFF.

By sample share, this clonotype is medium-sized (0.01 to 0.1%). The rearrangement joins TRBV11-1 to TRBJ1-6, with D unresolved. The CDR3 is made up of 16 amino acids. V lost 5 bases and J 3 bases, leaving 14 bases between the germline ends. Germline CDR1 reads SGHAT; CDR2 reads FQDESV (reference sequence). The CDR3 coding sequence is TGTGCCAGCAGCCTACGGGAGGGATTCTATAATTCACCCCTCCACTTT. This gives the protein CASSLREGFYNSPLHF. Using reference TRBV11-1 and TRBJ1-6 for the parts outside the CDR3, the full variable domain is EAEVAQSPRYKITEKSQAVAFWCDPISGHATLYWYRQILGQGPELLVQFQDESVVDDSQLPKDRFSAERLKGVDSTLKIQPAELGDSAMYLCASSLREGFYNSPLHFGNGTRLTVT.

The V call is TRBV7-2, the J call TRBJ2-7; D is ambiguous. The CDR3 loop spans 13 amino acids. Germline-derived CDR1 and CDR2 are SGHTA and FQGNSA. V dropped 1 base and J dropped 0 bases, with 4 bases sitting between them. The CDR3 loop is CASSLGNSYEQYF. The CDR3 coding sequence is TGTGCCAGCAGCTTAGGCAACTCCTACGAGCAGTACTTC. Variable domain in full (rest from reference TRBV7-2 and TRBJ2-7): GAGVSQSPSNKVTEKGKDVELRCDPISGHTALYWYRQSLGQGLEFLIYFQGNSAPDKSGLPSDRFSAERTGGSVSTLTIQRTQQEDSAVYLCASSLGNSYEQYFGPGTRLTVT.

This clonotype has only one observation. The chain couples TRBV7-2 to TRBJ1-2; no firm D call. This CDR3 has 13 residues. V lost 6 bases and J 4 bases, leaving 12 bases between the germline ends. CDR1 is SGHTA, CDR2 FQGNSA, per germline. The CDR3 nucleotides are TGTGCCAGCAGTTCTCCCGGTGGCTATGGCTACACCTTC. Translation gives CASSSPGGYGYTF.

By proportion, this clonotype is medium-sized (0.01 to 0.1%). V is TRBV28 and J is TRBJ1-1; 9 positions agree with TRBD1. The CDR3 extends over 14 amino acids. With 2 bases clipped from V and 5 bases from J, the junction kept 3 bases outside the gene matches. Germline V gene sequence: CDR1 MDHEN, CDR2 SYDVKM. Here the CDR3 reads CASSLTGGRTEAFF. DNA for the CDR3: TGTGCCAGCAGTTTAACAGGGGGCCGTACTGAAGCTTTCTTT.

At least ten counts were recorded for this clonotype. The chain employs TRBV18 and TRBJ2-2; D may be TRBD1 (5 bases). Germline CDR1 and CDR2: KGHSH and LQKENI. CDR3 length equals 15 residues. Trimming removed 4 bases from V and 2 bases from J, with 11 bases in between. The CDR3 reads CASSRWQGNTGELFF. CDR3 DNA: TGTGCCAGCTCACGGTGGCAGGGAAACACCGGGGAGCTGTTTTTT. The full variable domain, completed using reference TRBV18 and TRBJ2-2, is NAGVMQNPRHLVRRRGQEARLRCSPMKGHSHVYWYRQLPEEGLKFMVYLQKENIIDESGMPKERFSAEFPKEGPSILRIQQVVRGDSAAYFCASSRWQGNTGELFFGEGSRLTVL.